This TCR beta chain was found in a study of blood T cell repertoires in COVID-19. Study-level information: The study drew acute and convalescent COVID-19 samples from the United States, Italy and Spain. The cDNA or gDNA used as material had been derived from T cells, B-cell-depleted T cells, or PBMCs.

V lost 2 bases to trimming and J lost 3 bases; unmatched junction nucleotides: 5. The CDR3 runs to 14 residues. CDR1 is SGHDT, CDR2 YYEEEE, per germline. Sequencing was performed with immunoSEQ multiplex PCR; in TCRdb, only in-frame clones are kept and a portion is missing. The sample yields over 250,000 clones, around 85% seen once. Specimen: peripheral blood. The rearrangement links TRBV5-6 to TRBJ2-7; 7 nucleotides match TRBD1. The receptor comes from a woman in her seventies with acute or convalescent COVID-19. CDR3 region: CASSFGTARYEQYF. Here the CDR3 DNA reads TGTGCCAGCAGCTTCGGGACAGCCCGCTACGAGCAGTACTTC.